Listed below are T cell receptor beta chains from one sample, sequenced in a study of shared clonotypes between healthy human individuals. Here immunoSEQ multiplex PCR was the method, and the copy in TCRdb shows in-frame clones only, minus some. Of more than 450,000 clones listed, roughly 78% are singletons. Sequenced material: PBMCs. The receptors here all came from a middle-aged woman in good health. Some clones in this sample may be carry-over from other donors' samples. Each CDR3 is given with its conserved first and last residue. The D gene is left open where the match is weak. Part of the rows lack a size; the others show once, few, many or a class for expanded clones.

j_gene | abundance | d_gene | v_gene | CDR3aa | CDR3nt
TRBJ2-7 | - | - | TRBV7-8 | CASSLEVYQSSGYEQYF | TGTGCCAGCAGCTTAGAGGTTTACCAGTCCTCGGGGTACGAGCAGTACTTC
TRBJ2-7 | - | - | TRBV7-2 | CASSLSGANYEQYF | TGTGCCAGCAGCCTTAGCGGAGCCAACTACGAGCAGTACTTC
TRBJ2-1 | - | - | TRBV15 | CATSRGRAYNEQFF | TGTGCCACCAGCAGAGGTAGGGCTTACAATGAGCAGTTCTTC
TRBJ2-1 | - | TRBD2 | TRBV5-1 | CASSLAGSGVYNEQFF | TGCGCCAGCAGCTTGGCAGGTAGCGGGGTTTACAATGAGCAGTTCTTC
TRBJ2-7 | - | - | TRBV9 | CASSPGGTYEQYF | TGTGCCAGCAGCCCCGGTGGGACCTACGAGCAGTACTTC
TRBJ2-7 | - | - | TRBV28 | CASSFRGGLAYEQYF | TGTGCCAGCAGTTTCCGCGGGGGCTTGGCCTACGAGCAGTACTTC
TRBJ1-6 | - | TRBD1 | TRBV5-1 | CASRRGGRDSPLHF | TGCGCCAGCAGAAGAGGGGGCAGGGATTCACCCCTCCACTTT
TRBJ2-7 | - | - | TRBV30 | CAWSVLTELQYF | TGTGCCTGGAGTGTACTAACGGAATTACAGTACTTC
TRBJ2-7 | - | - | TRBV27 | CASARGRNYEQYF | TGTGCCAGCGCCCGTGGGAGAAACTACGAGCAGTACTTC
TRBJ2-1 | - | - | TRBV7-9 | CASSTHEQFF | TGTGCCAGCAGCACTCACGAGCAGTTCTTC
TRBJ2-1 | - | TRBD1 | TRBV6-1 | CASSLTGGQNEQFF | TGTGCCAGCAGTCTAACAGGGGGGCAGAATGAGCAGTTCTTC
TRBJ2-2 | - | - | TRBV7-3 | CASSSSSTGELFF | TGTGCCAGCAGCTCAAGCAGCACCGGGGAGCTGTTTTTT
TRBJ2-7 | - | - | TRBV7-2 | CASSLLSWVGYYEQYF | TGTGCCAGCAGCTTATTGTCATGGGTAGGGTACTACGAGCAGTACTTC
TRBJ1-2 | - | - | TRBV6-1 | CASNPTGHLNYGYTF | TGTGCCAGCAACCCGACGGGACACCTAAACTATGGCTACACCTTC
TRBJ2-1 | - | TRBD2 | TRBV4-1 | CASSQVGASGSEQFF | TGCGCCAGCAGCCAAGTCGGTGCTAGCGGGAGCGAGCAGTTCTTC
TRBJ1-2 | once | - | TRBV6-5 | CASRDRNYGYTF | TGTGCCAGCAGAGACAGAAACTATGGCTACACCTTC
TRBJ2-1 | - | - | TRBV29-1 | CSVAGKDASSYNEQFF | TGCAGCGTTGCGGGAAAGGACGCAAGTTCGTACAATGAGCAGTTCTTC
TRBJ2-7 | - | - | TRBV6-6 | CASSYSKEPEQYF | TGTGCCAGCAGTTACTCGAAAGAACCCGAGCAGTACTTC
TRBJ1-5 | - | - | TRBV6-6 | CASSPLNQPQHF | TGTGCCAGCAGTCCGCTTAATCAGCCCCAGCATTTT
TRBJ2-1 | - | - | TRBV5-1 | CASSSLTGTYNEQFF | TGCGCCAGCAGCTCCTTGACGGGGACCTACAATGAGCAGTTCTTC
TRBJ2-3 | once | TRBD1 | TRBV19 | CASSTTGGSRDTQYF | TGTGCCAGTAGTACGACAGGGGGTTCACGGGATACGCAGTATTTT
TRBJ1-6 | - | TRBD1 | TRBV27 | CASRGDRGRNSPLHF | TGTGCCAGCAGAGGGGACAGGGGGCGCAATTCACCCCTCCACTTT
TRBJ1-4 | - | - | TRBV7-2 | CASSPDRSNEKLFF | TGTGCCAGCAGCCCCGACAGGTCTAATGAAAAACTGTTTTTT
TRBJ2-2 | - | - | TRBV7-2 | CASSFTPGELFF | TGTGCCAGCAGCTTTACTCCCGGGGAGCTGTTTTTT
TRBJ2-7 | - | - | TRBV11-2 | CASSLVGWAHEQYF | TGTGCCAGCAGCTTAGTGGGCTGGGCCCACGAGCAGTACTTC
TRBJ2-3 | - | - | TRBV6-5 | CASSYTRGSTDTQYF | TGTGCCAGCAGTTACACCCGGGGTAGCACAGATACGCAGTATTTT
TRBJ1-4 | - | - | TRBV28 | CASSLPGYEKLFF | TGTGCCAGCAGTTTGCCGGGGTATGAAAAACTGTTTTTT
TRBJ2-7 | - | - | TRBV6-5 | CASSPTGSSYEQYF | TGTGCCAGCAGTCCCACGGGTAGCAGCTACGAGCAGTACTTC
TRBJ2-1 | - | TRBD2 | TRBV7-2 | CASSLKASGYNEQFF | TGTGCCAGCAGCTTAAAGGCTAGCGGTTACAATGAGCAGTTCTTC